A selection of T cell receptor beta chains follows, all from one sample in a study of blood T cell repertoires in COVID-19. TCRdb keeps only in-frame clones here, not all; method: immunoSEQ multiplex PCR. Here the sample spans about 120,000 clones, more than 75% being singletons. The sample taken for sequencing was peripheral blood. The receptor set was obtained from a woman in her 70s with COVID-19, enrolled during active disease. Both conserved end residues are trimmed from each CDR3.

10	TRBV4-1	TRBJ1-4	ASSQVSEKLF
16	TRBV9	TRBJ2-5	ASSQGGLAGGARETQY
11	TRBV7-2	TRBJ2-3	ASSSASIREQY
11	TRBV27	TRBJ1-5	ASSLNGNQPQH
9	TRBV2	TRBJ2-1	ASGVGYEQF
10	TRBV2	TRBJ1-2	ASELDGYGYT
12	TRBV5-4	TRBJ2-7	ASSRGTGAYEQY
14	TRBV7-9	TRBJ2-1	ASSHATSGGHNEQF
11	TRBV29-1	TRBJ2-1	SGERGGRYEQF
13	TRBV2	TRBJ1-6	ASSPDSGRNSPLH
13	TRBV28	TRBJ1-2	ASSFWQGAGYGYT